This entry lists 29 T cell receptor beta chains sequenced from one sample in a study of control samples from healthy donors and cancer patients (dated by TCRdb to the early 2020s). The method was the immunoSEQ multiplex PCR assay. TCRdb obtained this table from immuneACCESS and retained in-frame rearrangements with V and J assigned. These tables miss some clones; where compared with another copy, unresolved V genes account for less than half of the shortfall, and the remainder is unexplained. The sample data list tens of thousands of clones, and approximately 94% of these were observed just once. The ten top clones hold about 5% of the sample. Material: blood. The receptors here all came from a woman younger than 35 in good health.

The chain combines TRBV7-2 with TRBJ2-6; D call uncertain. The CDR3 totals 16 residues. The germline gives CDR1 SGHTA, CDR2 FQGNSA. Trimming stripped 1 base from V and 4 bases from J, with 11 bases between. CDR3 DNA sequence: TGTGCCAGCAGCTTAGATGGTGCTTCAGGGGCCAACGTCCTGACTTTC. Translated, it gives CASSLDGASGANVLTF.

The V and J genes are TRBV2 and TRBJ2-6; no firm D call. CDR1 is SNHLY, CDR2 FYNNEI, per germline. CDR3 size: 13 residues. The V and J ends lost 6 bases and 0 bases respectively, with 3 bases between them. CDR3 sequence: CASRDSGANVLTF. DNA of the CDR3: TGTGCCAGCAGAGACTCTGGGGCCAACGTCCTGACTTTC.

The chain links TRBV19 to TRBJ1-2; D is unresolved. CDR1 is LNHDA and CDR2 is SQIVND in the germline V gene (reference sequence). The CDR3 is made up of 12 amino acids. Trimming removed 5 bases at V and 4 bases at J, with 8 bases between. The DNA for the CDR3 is TGTGCCAGTAGTTTCCGGGGCTATGGCTACACCTTC. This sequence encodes CASSFRGYGYTF.

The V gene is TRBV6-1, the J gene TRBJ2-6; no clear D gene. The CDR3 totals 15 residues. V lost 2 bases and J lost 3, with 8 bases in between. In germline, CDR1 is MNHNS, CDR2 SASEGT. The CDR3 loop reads CASSEIRVGANVLTF. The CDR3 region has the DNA TGTGCCAGCAGTGAAATCCGGGTTGGGGCCAACGTCCTGACTTTC.

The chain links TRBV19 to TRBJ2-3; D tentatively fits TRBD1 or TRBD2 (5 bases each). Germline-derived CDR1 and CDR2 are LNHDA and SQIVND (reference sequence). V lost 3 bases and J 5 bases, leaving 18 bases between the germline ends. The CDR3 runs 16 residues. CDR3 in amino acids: CASSMLVLGVGDTQYF. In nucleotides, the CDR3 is TGTGCCAGTAGTATGTTGGTGTTGGGGGTTGGAGATACGCAGTATTTT.

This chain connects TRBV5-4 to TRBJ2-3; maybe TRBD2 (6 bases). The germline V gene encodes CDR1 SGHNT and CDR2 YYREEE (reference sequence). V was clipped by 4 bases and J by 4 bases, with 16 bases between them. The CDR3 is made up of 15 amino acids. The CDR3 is CASSRNWGEADTQYF. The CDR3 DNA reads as TGTGCCAGCAGCCGAAACTGGGGGGAAGCAGATACGCAGTATTTT.

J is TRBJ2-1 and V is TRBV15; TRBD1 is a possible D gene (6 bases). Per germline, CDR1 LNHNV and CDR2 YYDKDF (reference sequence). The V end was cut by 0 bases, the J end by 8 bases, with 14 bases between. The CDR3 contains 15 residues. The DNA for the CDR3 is TGTGCCACCAGCAGAGATCGTCAGGGGACGGATGAGCAGTTCTTC. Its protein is CATSRDRQGTDEQFF.

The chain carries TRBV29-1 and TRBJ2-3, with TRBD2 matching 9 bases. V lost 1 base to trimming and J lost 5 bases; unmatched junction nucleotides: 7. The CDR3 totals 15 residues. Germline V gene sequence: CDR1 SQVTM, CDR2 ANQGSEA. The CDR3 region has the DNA TGCAGCGTTGAAGGGCCTAGCGGGATAGGAGATACGCAGTATTTT. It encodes CSVEGPSGIGDTQYF.

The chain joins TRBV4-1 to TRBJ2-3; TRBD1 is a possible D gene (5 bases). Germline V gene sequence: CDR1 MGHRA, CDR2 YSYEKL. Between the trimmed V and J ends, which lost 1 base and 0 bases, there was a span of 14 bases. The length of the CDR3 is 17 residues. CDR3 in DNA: TGCGCCAGCAGCCAAGTCCTCCTAGGGGCTAGCACAGATACGCAGTATTTT. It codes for CASSQVLLGASTDTQYF.

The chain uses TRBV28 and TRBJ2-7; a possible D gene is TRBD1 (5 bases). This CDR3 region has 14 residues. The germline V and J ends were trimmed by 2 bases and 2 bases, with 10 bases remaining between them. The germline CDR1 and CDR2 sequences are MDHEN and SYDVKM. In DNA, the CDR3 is TGTGCCAGCAGTTTAGGGGCTAACCCCTACGAGCAGTACTTC. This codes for CASSLGANPYEQYF.

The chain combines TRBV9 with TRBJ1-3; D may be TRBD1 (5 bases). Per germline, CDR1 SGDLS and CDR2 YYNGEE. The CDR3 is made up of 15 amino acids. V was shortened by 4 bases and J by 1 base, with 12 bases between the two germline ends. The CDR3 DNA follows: TGTGCCAGCAGCCTACTCACAGGTTCTGGAAACACCATATATTTT. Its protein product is CASSLLTGSGNTIYF.

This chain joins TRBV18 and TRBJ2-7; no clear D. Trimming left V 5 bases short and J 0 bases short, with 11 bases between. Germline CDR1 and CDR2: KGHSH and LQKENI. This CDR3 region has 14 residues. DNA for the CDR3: TGTGCCAGCTCAAACCAGGCTCCCTCCTACGAGCAGTACTTC. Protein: CASSNQAPSYEQYF.

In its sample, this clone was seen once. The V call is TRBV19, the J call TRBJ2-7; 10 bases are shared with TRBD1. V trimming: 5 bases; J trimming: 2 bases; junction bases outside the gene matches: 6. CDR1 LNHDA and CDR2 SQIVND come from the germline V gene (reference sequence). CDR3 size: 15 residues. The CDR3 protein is CASSSGQGGTYEQYF. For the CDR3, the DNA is TGTGCCAGTAGTTCAGGACAGGGGGGTACCTACGAGCAGTACTTC.

The CDR3 DNA sequence: TGTGCCAGTAGTACGTCCGGGACCGCCTACGAGCAGTACTTC. The encoded protein is CASSTSGTAYEQYF. The J gene is TRBJ2-7, the V gene TRBV19, with D possibly called TRBD1 or TRBD2 (5 bases each). The CDR3 has 14 amino acids. Per germline, CDR1 LNHDA and CDR2 SQIVND (reference sequence). Trimming removed 4 bases at V and 2 bases at J, with 12 bases between.

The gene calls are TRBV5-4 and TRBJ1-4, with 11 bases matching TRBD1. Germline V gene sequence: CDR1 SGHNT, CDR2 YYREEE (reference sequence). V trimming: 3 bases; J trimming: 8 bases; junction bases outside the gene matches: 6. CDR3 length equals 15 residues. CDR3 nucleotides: TGTGCCAGCAGCTCAGGACAGGGGGCAATCGAAAAACTGTTTTTT. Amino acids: CASSSGQGAIEKLFF.

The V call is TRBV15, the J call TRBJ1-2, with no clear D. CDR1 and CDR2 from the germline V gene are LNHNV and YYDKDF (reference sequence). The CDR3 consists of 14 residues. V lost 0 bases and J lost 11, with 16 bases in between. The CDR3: CATSRDDGWGRYTF. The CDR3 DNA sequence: TGTGCCACCAGCAGAGATGACGGTTGGGGAAGGTACACCTTC.

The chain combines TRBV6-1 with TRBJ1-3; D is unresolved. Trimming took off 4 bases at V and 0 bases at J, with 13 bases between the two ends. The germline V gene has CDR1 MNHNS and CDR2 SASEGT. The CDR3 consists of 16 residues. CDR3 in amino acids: CASSALLSSSGNTIYF. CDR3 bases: TGTGCCAGCAGTGCTTTACTGAGTAGCTCTGGAAACACCATATATTTT.

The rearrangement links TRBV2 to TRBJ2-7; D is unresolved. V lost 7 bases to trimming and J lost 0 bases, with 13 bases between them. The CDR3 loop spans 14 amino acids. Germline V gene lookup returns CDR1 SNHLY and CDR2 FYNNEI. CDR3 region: CASTQRAASYEQYF. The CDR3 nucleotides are TGTGCCAGCACCCAAAGGGCGGCCTCCTACGAGCAGTACTTC.

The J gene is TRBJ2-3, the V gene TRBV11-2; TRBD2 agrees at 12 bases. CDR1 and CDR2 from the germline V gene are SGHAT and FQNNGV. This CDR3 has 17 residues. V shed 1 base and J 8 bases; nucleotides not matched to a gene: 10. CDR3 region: CASSLGLAGGNPFTQYF. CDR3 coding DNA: TGTGCCAGCAGCTTAGGGCTAGCGGGGGGGAACCCGTTTACGCAGTATTTT. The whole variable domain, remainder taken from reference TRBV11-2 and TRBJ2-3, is EAGVAQSPRYKIIEKRQSVAFWCNPISGHATLYWYQQILGQGPKLLIQFQNNGVVDDSQLPKDRFSAERLKGVDSTLKIQPAKLEDSAVYLCASSLGLAGGNPFTQYFGPGTRLTVL.

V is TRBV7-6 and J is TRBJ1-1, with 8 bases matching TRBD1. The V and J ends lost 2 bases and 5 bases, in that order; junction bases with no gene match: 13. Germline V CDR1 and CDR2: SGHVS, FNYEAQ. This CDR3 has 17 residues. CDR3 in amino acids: CASSLTPTGQGNTEAFF. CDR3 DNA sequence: TGTGCCAGCAGCTTAACCCCGACAGGACAGGGAAATACTGAAGCTTTCTTT.

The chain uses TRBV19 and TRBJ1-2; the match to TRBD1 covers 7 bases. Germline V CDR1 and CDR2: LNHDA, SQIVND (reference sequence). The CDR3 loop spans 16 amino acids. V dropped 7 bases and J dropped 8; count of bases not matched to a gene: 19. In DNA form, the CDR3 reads TGTGCCAGTATCAGGGAGCGGGATACAGGGGAAGGCGGCTACACCTTC. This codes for CASIRERDTGEGGYTF.

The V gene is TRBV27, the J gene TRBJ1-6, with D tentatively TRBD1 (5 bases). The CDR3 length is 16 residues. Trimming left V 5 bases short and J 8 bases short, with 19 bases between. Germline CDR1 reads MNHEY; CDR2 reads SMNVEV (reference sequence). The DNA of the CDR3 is TGTGCCAGCAGTCAGACGGGTGTGGGGGAAGATTCACCCCTCCACTTT. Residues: CASSQTGVGEDSPLHF.

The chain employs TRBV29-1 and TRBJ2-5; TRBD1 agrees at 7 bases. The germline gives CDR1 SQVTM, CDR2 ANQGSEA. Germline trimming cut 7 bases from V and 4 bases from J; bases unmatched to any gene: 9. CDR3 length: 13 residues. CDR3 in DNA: TGCAGCGCACTCACAGGGGTCGGAGAGACCCAGTACTTC. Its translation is CSALTGVGETQYF. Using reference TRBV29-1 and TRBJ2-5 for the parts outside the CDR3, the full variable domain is SAVISQKPSRDICQRGTSLTIQCQVDSQVTMMFWYRQQPGQSLTLIATANQGSEATYESGFVIDKFPISRPNLTFSTLTVSNMSPEDSSIYLCSALTGVGETQYFGPGTRLLVL.

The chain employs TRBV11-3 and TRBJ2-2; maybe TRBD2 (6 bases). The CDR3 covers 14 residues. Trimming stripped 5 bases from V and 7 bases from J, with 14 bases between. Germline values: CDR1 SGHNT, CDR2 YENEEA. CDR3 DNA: TGTGCCAGCAGCCCCACTAGCAAAGGCGGGGAGCTGTTTTTT. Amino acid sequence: CASSPTSKGGELFF.

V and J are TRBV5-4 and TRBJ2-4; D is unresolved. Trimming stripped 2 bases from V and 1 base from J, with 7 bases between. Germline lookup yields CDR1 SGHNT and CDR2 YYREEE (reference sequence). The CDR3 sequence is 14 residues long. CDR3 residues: CASSLGWAKNIQYF. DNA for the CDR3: TGTGCCAGCAGCTTAGGGTGGGCCAAAAACATTCAGTACTTC.

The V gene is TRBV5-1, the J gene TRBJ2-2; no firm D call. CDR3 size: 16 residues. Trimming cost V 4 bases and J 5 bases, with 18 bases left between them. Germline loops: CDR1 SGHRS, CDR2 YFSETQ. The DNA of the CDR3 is TGCGCCAGCAGCCTCCTCGATCCCACTACAACCGGGGAGCTGTTTTTT. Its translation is CASSLLDPTTTGELFF.

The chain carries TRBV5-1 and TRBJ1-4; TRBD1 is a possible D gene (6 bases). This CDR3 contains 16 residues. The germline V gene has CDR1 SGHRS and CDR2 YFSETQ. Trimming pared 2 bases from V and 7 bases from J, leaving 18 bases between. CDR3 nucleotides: TGCGCCAGCAGCTTCGTGACAGGAGGATCGGGTGAAAAACTGTTTTTT. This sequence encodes CASSFVTGGSGEKLFF.

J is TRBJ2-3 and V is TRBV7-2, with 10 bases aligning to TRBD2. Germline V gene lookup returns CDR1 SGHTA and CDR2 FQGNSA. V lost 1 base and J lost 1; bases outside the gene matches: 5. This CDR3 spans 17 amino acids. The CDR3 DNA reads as TGTGCCAGCAGCTTAGAAGCGGGAGGGGGGGGCACAGATACGCAGTATTTT. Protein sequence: CASSLEAGGGGTDTQYF. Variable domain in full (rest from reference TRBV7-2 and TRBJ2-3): GAGVSQSPSNKVTEKGKDVELRCDPISGHTALYWYRQSLGQGLEFLIYFQGNSAPDKSGLPSDRFSAERTGGSVSTLTIQRTQQEDSAVYLCASSLEAGGGGTDTQYFGPGTRLTVL.

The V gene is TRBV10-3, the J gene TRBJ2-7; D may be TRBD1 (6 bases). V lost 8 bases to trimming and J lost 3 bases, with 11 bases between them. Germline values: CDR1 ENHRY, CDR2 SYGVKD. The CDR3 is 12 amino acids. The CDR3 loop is CAIAQGNYEQYF. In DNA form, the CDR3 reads TGTGCCATCGCGCAGGGGAACTACGAGCAGTACTTC.